Listed below are T cell receptor beta chains from one sample, sequenced in a study of blood T cell repertoires in COVID-19. Clones were sequenced by immunoSEQ multiplex PCR, and TCRdb holds only the in-frame ones, with some missing. The data contain 300,000 to 400,000 clones, 85% to 90% of them singletons. What was sequenced was PBMCs or T cells enriched from blood (not recorded which). Source of these receptors: a man in his late teens or twenties who had recovered from COVID-19. Both conserved end residues are part of each CDR3. The D gene is left open where the match is weak. Expanded clones get a size class; other rows say once, few or many, or leave the size out.

clone_size: NA
v_call: TRBV5-1
d_call: TRBD1
j_call: TRBJ1-6
cdr3_aa: CASSSFSQGASYNSPLHF
cdr3_nt: TGCGCCAGCAGCTCCTTTTCACAGGGGGCGTCCTATAATTCACCCCTCCACTTT

clone_size: NA
v_call: TRBV9
d_call: TRBD2
j_call: TRBJ2-1
cdr3_aa: CASSMGLAENNEQFF
cdr3_nt: TGTGCCAGCAGTATGGGACTAGCGGAGAACAATGAGCAGTTCTTC

clone_size: once
v_call: TRBV5-1
d_call: TRBD1
j_call: TRBJ2-7
cdr3_aa: CASSLAGTGDYEQYF
cdr3_nt: TGCGCCAGCAGCTTGGCCGGGACAGGAGACTACGAGCAGTACTTC

clone_size: NA
v_call: TRBV6-1
d_call: NA
j_call: TRBJ1-1
cdr3_aa: CASSELRAYGGAFF
cdr3_nt: TGTGCCAGCAGTGAGCTTAGGGCGTATGGAGGAGCTTTCTTT

clone_size: NA
v_call: TRBV6-5
d_call: TRBD1
j_call: TRBJ2-1
cdr3_aa: CASSYWGTGGWNEQFF
cdr3_nt: TGTGCCAGCAGTTATTGGGGTACAGGGGGTTGGAATGAGCAGTTCTTC

clone_size: NA
v_call: TRBV28
d_call: NA
j_call: TRBJ1-3
cdr3_aa: CASSLPTGQGNTIYF
cdr3_nt: TGTGCCAGCAGTTTACCCACCGGACAGGGAAACACCATATATTTT

clone_size: NA
v_call: TRBV4-1
d_call: TRBD2
j_call: TRBJ2-1
cdr3_aa: CASSQAPAGASGRSEQFF
cdr3_nt: TGCGCCAGCAGCCAAGCACCAGCTGGGGCTAGCGGGAGATCGGAGCAGTTCTTC

clone_size: once
v_call: TRBV27
d_call: NA
j_call: TRBJ1-1
cdr3_aa: CASSQFLRGGKAFF
cdr3_nt: TGTGCCAGCAGTCAGTTCCTTAGGGGGGGGAAAGCTTTCTTT

clone_size: NA
v_call: TRBV7-2
d_call: TRBD2
j_call: TRBJ2-1
cdr3_aa: CASSARTSGGYEQFF
cdr3_nt: TGTGCCAGCAGCGCCCGGACTAGCGGGGGCTATGAGCAGTTCTTC

clone_size: NA
v_call: TRBV10-1
d_call: NA
j_call: TRBJ1-2
cdr3_aa: CASSESRFNHGYTF
cdr3_nt: TGCGCCAGCAGTGAGTCGAGGTTTAATCATGGCTACACCTTC

clone_size: NA
v_call: TRBV10-3
d_call: NA
j_call: TRBJ1-2
cdr3_aa: CAISKTRDTTNYGYTF
cdr3_nt: TGTGCCATCAGTAAGACCCGGGACACGACGAACTATGGCTACACCTTC

clone_size: once
v_call: TRBV7-9
d_call: NA
j_call: TRBJ2-3
cdr3_aa: CASSLGERASTDTQYF
cdr3_nt: TGTGCCAGCAGCTTAGGGGAGAGGGCTAGCACAGATACGCAGTATTTT

clone_size: NA
v_call: TRBV7-8
d_call: TRBD1
j_call: TRBJ1-5
cdr3_aa: CASSTRQGGQPQHF
cdr3_nt: TGTGCCAGCAGCACCCGACAGGGGGGCCAGCCCCAGCATTTT

clone_size: NA
v_call: TRBV30
d_call: NA
j_call: TRBJ1-3
cdr3_aa: CAWSTMAASPSTIYF
cdr3_nt: TGTGCCTGGAGTACTATGGCAGCATCCCCCTCCACCATATATTTT

clone_size: NA
v_call: TRBV7-2
d_call: TRBD1
j_call: TRBJ1-5
cdr3_aa: CASSRSGRQGYQPQHF
cdr3_nt: TGTGCCAGCAGCCGGAGCGGACGACAGGGATATCAGCCCCAGCATTTT

clone_size: NA
v_call: TRBV5-1
d_call: NA
j_call: TRBJ1-1
cdr3_aa: CASRSGGNTEAFF
cdr3_nt: TGCGCCTCCAGGAGCGGTGGGAACACTGAAGCTTTCTTT

clone_size: NA
v_call: TRBV14
d_call: TRBD1
j_call: TRBJ1-2
cdr3_aa: CASSQGQGSNYGYTF
cdr3_nt: TGTGCCAGCAGCCAGGGACAGGGATCTAACTATGGCTACACCTTC

clone_size: NA
v_call: TRBV28
d_call: NA
j_call: TRBJ2-1
cdr3_aa: CASSLQAGALSYNEQFF
cdr3_nt: TGTGCCAGCAGTTTACAGGCGGGGGCCCTCTCCTACAATGAGCAGTTCTTC

clone_size: NA
v_call: TRBV19
d_call: TRBD2
j_call: TRBJ2-1
cdr3_aa: CASRMRRENKVEQFF
cdr3_nt: TGTGCCAGTAGGATGAGGCGGGAGAATAAGGTTGAGCAGTTCTTC

clone_size: NA
v_call: TRBV9
d_call: NA
j_call: TRBJ2-7
cdr3_aa: CASSVEASVSYEQYF
cdr3_nt: TGTGCCAGCAGCGTAGAGGCCAGCGTCTCCTACGAGCAGTACTTC